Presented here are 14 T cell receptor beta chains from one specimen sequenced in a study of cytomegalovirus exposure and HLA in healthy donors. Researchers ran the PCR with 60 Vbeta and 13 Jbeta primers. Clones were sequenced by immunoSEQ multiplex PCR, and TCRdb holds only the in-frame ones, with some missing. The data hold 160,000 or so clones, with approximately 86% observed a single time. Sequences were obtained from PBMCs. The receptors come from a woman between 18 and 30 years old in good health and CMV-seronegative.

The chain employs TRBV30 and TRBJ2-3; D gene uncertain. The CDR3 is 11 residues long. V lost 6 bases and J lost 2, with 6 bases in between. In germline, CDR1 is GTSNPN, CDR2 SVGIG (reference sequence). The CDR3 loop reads CACHSTDTQYF. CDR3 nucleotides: TGTGCCTGTCATTCCACAGATACGCAGTATTTT. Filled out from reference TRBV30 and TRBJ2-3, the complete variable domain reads SQTIHQWPATLVQPVGSPLSLECTVEGTSNPNLYWYRQAAGRGLQLLFYSVGIGQISSEVPQNLSASRPQDRQFILSSKKLLLSDSGFYLCACHSTDTQYFGPGTRLTVL.

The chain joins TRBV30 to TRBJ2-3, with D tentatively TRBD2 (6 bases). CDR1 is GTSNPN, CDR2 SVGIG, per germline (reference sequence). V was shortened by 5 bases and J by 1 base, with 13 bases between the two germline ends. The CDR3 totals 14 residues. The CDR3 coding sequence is TGTGCCTGGGGACTCGGCGGGGGCACAGATACGCAGTATTTT. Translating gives CAWGLGGGTDTQYF. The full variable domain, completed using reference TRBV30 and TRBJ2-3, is SQTIHQWPATLVQPVGSPLSLECTVEGTSNPNLYWYRQAAGRGLQLLFYSVGIGQISSEVPQNLSASRPQDRQFILSSKKLLLSDSGFYLCAWGLGGGTDTQYFGPGTRLTVL.

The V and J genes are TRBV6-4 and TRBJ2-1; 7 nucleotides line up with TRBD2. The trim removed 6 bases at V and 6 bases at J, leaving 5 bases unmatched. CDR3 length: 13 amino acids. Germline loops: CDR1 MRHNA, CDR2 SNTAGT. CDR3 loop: CASRGGEANEQFF. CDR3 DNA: TGTGCCAGCAGGGGGGGGGAAGCCAATGAGCAGTTCTTC.

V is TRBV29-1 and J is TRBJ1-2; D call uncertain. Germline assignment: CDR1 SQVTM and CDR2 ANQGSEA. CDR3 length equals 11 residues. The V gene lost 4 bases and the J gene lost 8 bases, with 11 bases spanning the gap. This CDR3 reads CSVGGGEGYTF. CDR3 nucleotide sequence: TGCAGCGTTGGAGGCGGGGAGGGCTACACCTTC.

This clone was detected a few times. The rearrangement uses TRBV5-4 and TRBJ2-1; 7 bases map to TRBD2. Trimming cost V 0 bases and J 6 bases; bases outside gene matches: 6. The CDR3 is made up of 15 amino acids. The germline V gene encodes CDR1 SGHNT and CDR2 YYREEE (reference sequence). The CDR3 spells CASSLAPGLVNEQFF. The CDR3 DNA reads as TGTGCCAGCAGCTTGGCCCCCGGACTAGTCAATGAGCAGTTCTTC.

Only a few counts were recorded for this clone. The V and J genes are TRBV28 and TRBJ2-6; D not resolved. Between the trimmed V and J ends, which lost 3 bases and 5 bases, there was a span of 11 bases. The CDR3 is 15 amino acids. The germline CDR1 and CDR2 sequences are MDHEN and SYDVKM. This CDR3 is CASSFAQVRANVLTF. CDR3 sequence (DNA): TGTGCCAGCAGTTTTGCGCAGGTACGGGCCAACGTCCTGACTTTC.

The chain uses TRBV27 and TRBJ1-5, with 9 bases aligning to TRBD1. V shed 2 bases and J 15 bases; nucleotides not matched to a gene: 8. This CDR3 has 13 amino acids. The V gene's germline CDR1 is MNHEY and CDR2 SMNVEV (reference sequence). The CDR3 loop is CASSLHLGQGRHF. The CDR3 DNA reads TGTGCCAGCAGTTTACACTTGGGACAGGGAAGGCATTTT.

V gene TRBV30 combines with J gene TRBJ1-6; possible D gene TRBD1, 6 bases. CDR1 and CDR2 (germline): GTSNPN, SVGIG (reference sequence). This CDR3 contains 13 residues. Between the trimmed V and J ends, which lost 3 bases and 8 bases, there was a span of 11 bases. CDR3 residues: CAWRDSGYSPLHF. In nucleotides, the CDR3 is TGTGCCTGGAGGGACAGTGGGTATTCACCCCTCCACTTT.

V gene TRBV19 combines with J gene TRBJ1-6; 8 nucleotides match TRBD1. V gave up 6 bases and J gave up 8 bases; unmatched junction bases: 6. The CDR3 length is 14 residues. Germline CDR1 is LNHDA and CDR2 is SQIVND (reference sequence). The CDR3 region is CASRTVQGDSPLHF. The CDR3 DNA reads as TGTGCCAGTAGGACGGTACAGGGGGATTCACCCCTCCACTTT. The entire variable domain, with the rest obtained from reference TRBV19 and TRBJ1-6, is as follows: DGGITQSPKYLFRKEGQNVTLSCEQNLNHDAMYWYRQDPGQGLRLIYYSQIVNDFQKGDIAEGYSVSREKKESFPLTVTSAQKNPTAFYLCASRTVQGDSPLHFGNGTRLTVT.

CDR3 DNA sequence: TGTGCCAGCAGTTGGGGACAGAACACTGAAGCTTTCTTT. Protein: CASSWGQNTEAFF. V and J are TRBV14 and TRBJ1-1; D may be TRBD1 (6 bases). V lost 6 bases, J lost 1 base, and 9 bases lay in between. The CDR3 contains 13 residues. Per the germline V gene, CDR1 is SGHDN and CDR2 is FVKESK.

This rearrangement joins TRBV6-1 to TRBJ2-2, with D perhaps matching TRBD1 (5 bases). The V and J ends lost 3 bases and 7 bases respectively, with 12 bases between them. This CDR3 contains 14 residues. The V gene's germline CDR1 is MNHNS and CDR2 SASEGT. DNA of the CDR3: TGTGCCAGCAGTGAGGGCAGGGTGGACGGGGAGCTGTTTTTT. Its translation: CASSEGRVDGELFF.

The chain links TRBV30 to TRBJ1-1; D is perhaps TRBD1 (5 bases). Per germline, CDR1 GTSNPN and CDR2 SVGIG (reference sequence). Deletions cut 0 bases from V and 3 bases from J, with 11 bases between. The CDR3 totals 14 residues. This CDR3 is CAWSVGAVDTEAFF. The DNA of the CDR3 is TGTGCCTGGAGTGTAGGGGCTGTAGACACTGAAGCTTTCTTT.

The CDR3 spells CASSEGHLNQPQHF. DNA of the CDR3: TGTGCCAGCAGTGAGGGGCACCTAAATCAGCCCCAGCATTTT. The J gene is TRBJ1-5, the V gene TRBV2; TRBD1 might be the D (5 bases). The CDR3 contains 14 residues. V dropped 3 bases and J dropped 4 bases, with 10 bases sitting between them. The germline CDR1 and CDR2 sequences are SNHLY and FYNNEI.

CDR3 bases: TGTGCCAGCAGTTCTCCGGGACAGGGGTCCTACGAGCAGTACTTC. Protein: CASSSPGQGSYEQYF. The chain uses TRBV6-1 and TRBJ2-7, with 10 bases fitting TRBD1. Trimming cost V 5 bases and J 1 base; bases outside gene matches: 5. In germline, CDR1 is MNHNS, CDR2 SASEGT. This CDR3 region has 15 residues.